This TCR beta chain was captured by sequencing in a study of STAT3 mutations in large granular lymphocyte leukemia. The overall study: Over half of T-LGLL patients had one or more immunosuppressive regimens.

Broader study findings: Some patients had dominant TCR clones larger than their STAT3 mutant burden. In T-cell large granular lymphocyte leukemia, about half of patients showed multiple immunodominant subclonotypes.

About 40,773 productive templates were obtained per sample on average. Data came from immunoSEQ multiplex PCR; TCRdb stores just in-frame clones and leaves some out. The table records about 2,100 clones, more than 55% of them present only once. This clone was seen only a few times. No antigen is known for it. From germline, CDR1 is MNHEY and CDR2 SVGAGI. This CDR3 comprises 15 residues. The J segment lost 6 bases and the V segment lost 8 bases, leaving 10 bases of the junction unmatched. The rearrangement joins TRBV6-5 to TRBJ1-6; 7 bases fit TRBD1. Sequencing input: peripheral blood mononuclear cells. The receptor's source is a man between 60 and 75 years old with T-cell large granular lymphocyte leukemia. Some clones in this sample may be carry-over from other donors' samples. The DNA for the CDR3 is TGTGCCAGCCGGTACAGGGGTTCCGTTAATTCACCCCTCCACTTT. This translates into CASRYRGSVNSPLHF.